A selection of T cell receptor beta chains follows, all from one sample in a study of regulatory T cells in long-lasting Graves disease. TCRdb itself ran the multiplex PCR reads through MiXCR, one entry per CDR3 protein. The repertoire holds almost 350,000 distinct CDR3 sequences, around 20% seen once, with just under 30% in the top ten. The sample in question was peripheral blood mononuclear cells (PBMCs), obtained when the disease was refractory, from a patient treated with antithyroid drugs. Source of these receptors: a female donor with Graves disease. CDR3s leave out the opening cysteine and the closing phenylalanine or tryptophan.

V | CDR3
TRBV10-3 | AITDRDPAAGEQY
TRBV28 | ASRPPSGRYGNEQF
TRBV18 | ASSSVDVSTEAF
TRBV18 | ASSAMTGETEAF
TRBV7-8 | ASSLAGQGSYEQY
TRBV6-1 | ASMRPGTDTQY
TRBV30 | AWSVRETGTGELF
TRBV7-9 | ASSSEGHEQY
TRBV25-1 | ASSGGTAANPYEQY
TRBV20-1 | SARDSRVQF
TRBV12-3/TRBV12-4 | ASSLGWGSLDEQY
TRBV20-1 | SAGGRGSEKLF
TRBV4-1 | ASSLGKDYEQY
TRBV27 | ASSLGQGYSNQPQH
TRBV10-2 | ASSELRTQAGYGYT
TRBV5-6 | ASSIAGGPREQY
TRBV2 | ASIGQSAGHGTDTQY
TRBV4-1 | ASSQSNQPQH
TRBV7-2 | ASTEGTSGGRPYNEQF
TRBV12-3/TRBV12-4 | ASSPGLAGKSTDTQY
TRBV30 | AWTLAGTDTQY
TRBV19 | ASMRTSGYNEQF
TRBV29-1 | SVEVMGRAIYEQY
TRBV20-1 | SARVPRRAGPASTNEKLF
TRBV18 | ASSLPGPWETQY
TRBV6-2/TRBV6-3 | ASSYIGNQETQY
TRBV20-1 | SARGPTGLFREKLF
TRBV29-1 | SASGFRDGETQY
TRBV10-3 | AIDRAPNTGELF
TRBV7-3 | ASSELLGRTTGEPF
TRBV6-1 | ASIPPGRDTEAF
TRBV12-3/TRBV12-4 | ASRYGQRITEAF
TRBV4-1 | ASSQGGARGTRSKNIQY
TRBV7-9 | ASSLPGTSAYEQY
TRBV3-1 | ASSQGRSYGYT